This TCR beta chain was sequenced for a study of T cell repertoires in cytomegalovirus infection. Study conclusions and caveats: HLA-C-restricted TCR beta clonotypes specific for CMV led the ex vivo response.

TCRdb reprocessed the reads with MiXCR, giving one entry per CDR3 protein. The sample lists approximately 350,000 distinct CDR3 sequences; approximately 35% were seen once. A remark on this clonotype: Its antigen is still unknown.

The V gene's germline CDR1 is SGHTA and CDR2 FQGNSA. V dropped 1 base and J dropped 3 bases, with 12 bases sitting between them. This CDR3 comprises 15 residues. Here the sequenced sample was cultured PBMCs, taken from culture after CMV antigen stimulation. The TCR sequence derives from a human donor in good health (CMV status not recorded). Some clones in this sample may be carry-over from other donors' samples. The V and J genes are TRBV7-2 and TRBJ1-1, with D maybe TRBD1 (5 bases). The CDR3 coding sequence is TGTGCCAGCAGCTTAGAGGGGCAGCGGGACACTGAAGCTTTCTTT. Translation gives CASSLEGQRDTEAFF.